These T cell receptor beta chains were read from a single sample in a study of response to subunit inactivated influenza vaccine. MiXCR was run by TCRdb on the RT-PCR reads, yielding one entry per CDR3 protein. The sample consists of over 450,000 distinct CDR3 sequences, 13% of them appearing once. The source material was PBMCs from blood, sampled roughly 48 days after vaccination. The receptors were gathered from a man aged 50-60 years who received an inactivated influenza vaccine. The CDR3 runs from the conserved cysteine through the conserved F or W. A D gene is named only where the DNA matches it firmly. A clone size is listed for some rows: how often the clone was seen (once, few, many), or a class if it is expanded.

TGTGCCAGCAGCTTGGAGTACTCTGGAAACACCATATATTTT,CASSLEYSGNTIYF,NA,TRBV5-4,few,TRBJ1-3
TGCAGTGCTAGAAGTACTCGCGGGAGACCAGATACGCAGTATTTT,CSARSTRGRPDTQYF,TRBD2,TRBV20-1,few,TRBJ2-3
TGCGCCAGCAGCTTGACAGGGGCTGCTAATGAAAAACTGTTTTTT,CASSLTGAANEKLFF,TRBD1,TRBV5-1,NA,TRBJ1-4
TGTGCCAGCGGGGCGGACGGGGAGCTGTTTTTT,CASGADGELFF,NA,TRBV7-3,many,TRBJ2-2
TGCAGTGCTAGAGATCGGCAGCGGGGGGGCACAGATACGCAGTATTTT,CSARDRQRGGTDTQYF,TRBD2,TRBV20-1,few,TRBJ2-3
TGTGCCATCGGAGGGACAAGTCTGCACGAGCAGTACTTC,CAIGGTSLHEQYF,NA,TRBV10-3,NA,TRBJ2-7
TGTGCCAGCAGCAAGTTTTTCGCCCGAGAGCAGTACTTC,CASSKFFAREQYF,NA,TRBV21-1,many,TRBJ2-7
TGTGCCAGCAGTTTGGCTAGCTATAACACCGGGGAGCTGTTTTTT,CASSLASYNTGELFF,NA,TRBV27,many,TRBJ2-2
TGTGCCAGCAGCCAGGCCGGGACGGAGAAAAACATTCAGTACTTC,CASSQAGTEKNIQYF,NA,TRBV14,few,TRBJ2-4
TGTGCCAGCAGCTTCGGGGCAGGGGGCGTCTATGGCTACACCTTC,CASSFGAGGVYGYTF,TRBD1,TRBV12-3/TRBV12-4,many,TRBJ1-2
TGTGCCAGCAGCCGACGACAGGGGGCTCAGGGCTACACCTTC,CASSRRQGAQGYTF,TRBD1,TRBV7-2,many,TRBJ1-2
TGTGCCAGCTCACCACCAGAGGGGCTTGGAGGCTACACCTTC,CASSPPEGLGGYTF,NA,TRBV18,many,TRBJ1-2
TGTGCCTGGGAGGGACAAGCGAACACCGGGGAGCTGTTTTTT,CAWEGQANTGELFF,NA,TRBV30,NA,TRBJ2-2
TGTGCCAGCAGTTTTATGACAGGGGGGCAGCCCCAGCATTTT,CASSFMTGGQPQHF,TRBD1,TRBV12-3/TRBV12-4,many,TRBJ1-5